This T cell receptor (beta chain) was documented in a study of shared clonotypes between healthy human individuals. In the original processing: Filtering was not the same, since immunoSEQ gave junction-only sequences without quality scores. Generated by immunoSEQ multiplex PCR, the TCRdb table keeps only in-frame clones and is missing some. V and J calls and clone size are as listed in that table; D and trimming were resolved from the DNA. Among millions of clones, roughly 93% were seen once, and the ten largest hold 0.35% to 0.45%. The CDR3 is made up of 17 amino acids. Germline CDR1 is SGHRS and CDR2 is YFSETQ. V shed 4 bases and J 1 base; nucleotides not matched to a gene: 11.

The chain employs TRBV5-1 and TRBJ2-5, with TRBD2 matching 9 bases. What was sequenced was naive CD4+ T cells from PBMCs. The subset denotes: CD45RA+ positively selected. The sequence was collected from a man aged 18 to 29 in good health. Some clones in this sample may be carry-over from other donors' samples. CDR3 nucleotide sequence: TGCGCCAGCAGCCCGGTGGGGCTAGCGGGATCCCAAGAGACCCAGTACTTC. Translating gives CASSPVGLAGSQETQYF. Based on the CDR3 plus reference TRBV5-1 and TRBJ2-5, the full variable domain is KAGVTQTPRYLIKTRGQQVTLSCSPISGHRSVSWYQQTPGQGLQFLFEYFSETQRNKGNFPGRFSGRQFSNSRSEMNVSTLELGDSALYLCASSPVGLAGSQETQYFGPGTRLLVL.